The T cell receptor (beta chain) described here comes from a study of a mutant IDH1 vaccine in newly diagnosed glioma. Study details: Vaccines were first given 4-6 weeks after radiotherapy alone, or with temozolomide cycles.

Produced via immunoSEQ multiplex PCR; TCRdb's table is partial and in-frame only. The sample includes tens of thousands of clones, roughly 80% seen only once; the top ten take 5% to 8%. Trimming stripped 1 base from V and 0 bases from J, with 11 bases between. CDR3 size: 15 residues. From germline, CDR1 is SGHRS and CDR2 YFSETQ. Time point described: week 23, last vaccination. A 20-mer mutant IDH1 peptide at 300 ug was injected subcutaneously with topical imiquimod. Details on this clone: The antigen is not known.

Source: PBMCs, taken from a glioma patient whose treatment included an IDH1 peptide vaccine. The receptor comes from a man aged 40-49 years with glioma. The J gene is TRBJ2-7, the V gene TRBV5-1; D gene unclear. Here the CDR3 reads CASSLYIGSSYEQYF. Here the CDR3 DNA reads TGCGCCAGCAGCTTGTATATAGGCAGCTCCTACGAGCAGTACTTC.